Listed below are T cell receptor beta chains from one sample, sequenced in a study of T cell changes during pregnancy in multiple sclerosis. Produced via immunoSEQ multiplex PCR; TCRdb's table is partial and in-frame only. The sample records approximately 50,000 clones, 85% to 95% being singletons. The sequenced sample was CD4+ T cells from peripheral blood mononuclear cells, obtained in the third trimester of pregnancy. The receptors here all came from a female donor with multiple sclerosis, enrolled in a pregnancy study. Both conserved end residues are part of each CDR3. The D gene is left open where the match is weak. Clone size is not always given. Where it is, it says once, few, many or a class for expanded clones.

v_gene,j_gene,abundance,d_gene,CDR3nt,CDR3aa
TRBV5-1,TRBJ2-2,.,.,TGCGCCACCTCGACTAGAACGGCTGCGAACACCGGGGAGCTGTTTTTT,CATSTRTAANTGELFF
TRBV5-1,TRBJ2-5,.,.,TGCGCCAGCAGCTTGGGGCCCCTACTAGCAGACCTAGGGGAGACCCAGTACTTC,CASSLGPLLADLGETQYF
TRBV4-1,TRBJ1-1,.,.,TGCGCCAGCAGCAAGAAGACTATCCCGAACACTGAAGCTTTCTTT,CASSKKTIPNTEAFF
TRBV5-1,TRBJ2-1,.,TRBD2,TGCGCCAGCAGCTTGGAGATCGGGAGGAGAAATGAGCAGTTCTTC,CASSLEIGRRNEQFF
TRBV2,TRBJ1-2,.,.,TGTGCCAGCAGTGATCTGGGCACTGAAAACTATGGCTACACCTTC,CASSDLGTENYGYTF
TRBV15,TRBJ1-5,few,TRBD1,TGTGCCACCAGCAGAGATCCGGGACAGGGTGGGACCCAGCATTTT,CATSRDPGQGGTQHF
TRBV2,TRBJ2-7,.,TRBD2,TGTGCCAGCAGGGGAGGGGAGCAGTACTTC,CASRGGEQYF
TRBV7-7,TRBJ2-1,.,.,TGTGCTAGCAGCCCGAAAGCCGGACTAAATGCCTACAATGAGCAGTTCTTC,CASSPKAGLNAYNEQFF
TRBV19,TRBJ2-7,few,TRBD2,TGTGCCAGTAGTGTGGCTAGCGGGAGGCTCCAGGACGAGCAGTACTTC,CASSVASGRLQDEQYF
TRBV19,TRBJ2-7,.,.,TGTGCCAGTAGTGGTTCTAGCTGGGAGCAGTACTTC,CASSGSSWEQYF